Listed below are T cell receptor beta chains from one sample, sequenced in a study of shared clonotypes between healthy human individuals. The assay was immunoSEQ multiplex PCR, and TCRdb's table has in-frame clones only and misses some. This table has 600,000 or so clones, approximately 96% appearing once. Specimen: naive CD8+ T cells sorted from blood. Receptors were obtained from a woman in her twenties or thirties in good health. Both conserved end residues are part of each CDR3. A D gene is named only where the DNA matches it firmly. Size is stated for part of the rows, as once, few or many counts, or as a class when the clone is expanded.

v_call	clone_size	d_call	j_call	cdr3_aa	cdr3_nt
TRBV28	.	.	TRBJ1-5	CASASQGMGQPQHF	TGTGCCAGCGCGTCACAGGGAATGGGTCAGCCCCAGCATTTT
TRBV29-1	.	.	TRBJ2-7	CSVEAGSRVGLPFSYEQYF	TGCAGCGTTGAAGCCGGGAGCAGGGTGGGTCTTCCCTTCTCCTACGAGCAGTACTTC
TRBV7-6	.	TRBD1	TRBJ1-1	CASSDRQGMNTEAFF	TGTGCCAGCAGCGACAGACAGGGTATGAACACTGAAGCTTTCTTT
TRBV5-4	.	TRBD2	TRBJ2-7	CASSLSIGLAGLEQYF	TGTGCCAGCAGCTTGTCTATTGGACTAGCGGGCCTCGAGCAGTACTTC
TRBV7-9	once	.	TRBJ2-7	CASSSAAYEQYF	TGTGCCAGCAGTTCGGCAGCCTACGAGCAGTACTTC
TRBV6-4	.	.	TRBJ1-1	CASSDGGGTEAFF	TGTGCCAGCAGTGACGGAGGCGGCACTGAAGCTTTCTTT
TRBV4-1	.	.	TRBJ1-2	CAPLRVERYGYTF	TGCGCACCGCTGCGGGTGGAAAGATATGGCTACACCTTC
TRBV9	.	TRBD2	TRBJ2-1	CASSPPTSGTHGEQFF	TGTGCCAGCAGCCCTCCGACTAGCGGGACTCACGGTGAGCAGTTCTTC
TRBV28	.	TRBD2	TRBJ2-7	CASSYKTSGSTYEQYF	TGTGCCAGCAGTTACAAGACTAGCGGGAGTACCTACGAGCAGTACTTC
TRBV5-4	.	.	TRBJ1-2	CASSLTADNYGYTF	TGTGCCAGCAGCTTGACGGCAGACAACTATGGCTACACCTTC
TRBV6-6	.	.	TRBJ1-1	CASWGNEAFF	TGTGCCAGCTGGGGCAATGAAGCTTTCTTT
TRBV7-9	.	TRBD1	TRBJ1-2	CASSFPGQGWDGYTF	TGTGCCAGCAGCTTTCCGGGACAGGGGTGGGATGGCTACACCTTC
TRBV11-2	.	TRBD2	TRBJ2-5	CASSPWRGWQETQYF	TGTGCCAGCAGCCCCTGGCGGGGGTGGCAAGAGACCCAGTACTTC
TRBV15	.	TRBD1	TRBJ2-7	CATSARTGVTYEQYF	TGTGCCACCAGCGCCCGGACAGGAGTAACCTACGAGCAGTACTTC
TRBV19	.	TRBD1	TRBJ2-7	CASSTGTGYEQYF	TGTGCCAGTAGTACCGGGACAGGCTACGAGCAGTACTTC
TRBV5-6	.	.	TRBJ2-1	CASSYTLAPEQFF	TGTGCCAGCAGCTACACCTTAGCCCCCGAGCAGTTCTTC
TRBV7-6	.	.	TRBJ2-5	CASRVTQGQGTQYF	TGTGCCAGCAGGGTGACTCAGGGGCAGGGGACCCAGTACTTC
TRBV6-5	.	.	TRBJ2-1	CASSSRGFPNEQFF	TGTGCCAGCAGTTCTCGGGGGTTTCCCAATGAGCAGTTCTTC
TRBV7-8	.	TRBD2	TRBJ2-5	CASSFVGLAGRETQYF	TGTGCCAGCAGCTTCGTTGGGCTAGCGGGGAGGGAGACCCAGTACTTC
TRBV2	.	.	TRBJ2-7	CASSEATWGWDEQYF	TGTGCCAGCAGTGAAGCCACCTGGGGCTGGGACGAGCAGTACTTC
TRBV7-6	once	.	TRBJ1-1	CASSADVQGLNTEAFF	TGTGCCAGCAGCGCCGACGTCCAGGGATTGAACACTGAAGCTTTCTTT
TRBV4-1	.	TRBD1	TRBJ2-1	CASSPPTGGWNEQFF	TGCGCCAGCAGCCCACCGACAGGGGGCTGGAATGAGCAGTTCTTC
TRBV4-1	.	TRBD1	TRBJ2-1	CASSQLPPGTGDIYNEQFF	TGCGCCAGCAGCCAACTTCCCCCCGGGACAGGGGATATCTACAATGAGCAGTTCTTC
TRBV2	.	.	TRBJ2-1	CATVPGYTYNEQFF	TGTGCCACCGTCCCCGGATACACCTACAATGAGCAGTTCTTC
TRBV27	once	TRBD1	TRBJ2-3	CASSFSQGSSDTQYF	TGTGCCAGCAGTTTTTCACAGGGGTCTTCAGATACGCAGTATTTT
TRBV4-1	.	TRBD2	TRBJ2-7	CASSPSSTSGRAVGSYEQYF	TGCGCCAGCAGCCCCTCCTCGACTAGCGGGAGGGCGGTGGGCTCCTACGAGCAGTACTTC
TRBV2	.	.	TRBJ2-7	CAMTLRDKIGEQYF	TGTGCCATGACGTTAAGGGACAAAATTGGGGAGCAGTACTTC
TRBV4-2	.	.	TRBJ1-1	CASRQDLKGAGEAFF	TGTGCCAGCAGACAAGATCTGAAGGGAGCGGGAGAAGCTTTCTTT
TRBV28	.	TRBD1	TRBJ2-7	CASSFPRFGGQGHAQDSYEQYF	TGTGCCAGCAGTTTCCCCCGATTTGGAGGACAGGGTCATGCCCAGGATTCCTACGAGCAGTACTTC
TRBV25-1	.	TRBD1	TRBJ2-5	CASTPGQGTLQETQYF	TGTGCCAGCACGCCGGGACAGGGTACCCTACAAGAGACCCAGTACTTC
TRBV25-1	.	TRBD2	TRBJ2-7	CASSEWATRGDEQYF	TGTGCCAGCAGTGAATGGGCGACTCGGGGGGACGAGCAGTACTTC
TRBV6-6	few	.	TRBJ1-1	CASSTRSGSTEAFF	TGTGCCAGCAGTACTAGGAGCGGGAGCACTGAAGCTTTCTTT
TRBV5-5	.	TRBD1	TRBJ1-2	CASILPRDRGFSNYGYTF	TGTGCCAGCATTTTGCCCCGGGACAGGGGTTTTTCGAACTATGGCTACACCTTC
TRBV5-6	.	.	TRBJ1-5	CASSLIGQFNQPQHF	TGTGCCAGCAGCCTAATCGGACAGTTTAATCAGCCCCAGCATTTT
TRBV28	.	.	TRBJ1-5	CASTLTGQGSETQHF	TGTGCCAGCACCCTCACAGGGCAAGGGTCCGAAACCCAGCATTTT
TRBV7-8	.	.	TRBJ2-1	CASVPNGHEQFF	TGTGCCAGCGTACCAAATGGGCATGAGCAGTTCTTC
TRBV27	.	.	TRBJ1-1	CASSLSKKTQAFF	TGTGCCAGCAGTTTATCGAAAAAGACACAAGCTTTCTTT
TRBV27	.	.	TRBJ1-2	CASSKGGIYGYTF	TGTGCCAGCAGTAAGGGGGGGATCTATGGCTACACCTTC
TRBV2	.	.	TRBJ1-1	CASHEEIRTEAFF	TGTGCCAGCCACGAGGAAATAAGGACTGAAGCTTTCTTT
TRBV27	.	TRBD1	TRBJ1-2	CASSLDRGGGYTF	TGTGCCAGCAGTTTAGACAGGGGGGGTGGCTACACCTTC
TRBV5-1	.	.	TRBJ2-1	CASSFIGEQFF	TGCGCCAGCAGCTTTATTGGTGAGCAGTTCTTC
TRBV2	.	.	TRBJ2-1	CASKFSGSYEQFF	TGTGCCAGCAAATTTAGTGGGAGCTATGAGCAGTTCTTC
TRBV25-1	.	.	TRBJ2-1	CASSEGAGVNEQFF	TGTGCCAGCAGTGAGGGGGCAGGGGTAAATGAGCAGTTCTTC
TRBV6-1	once	.	TRBJ2-7	CASSEVSGISYEQYF	TGTGCCAGCAGTGAAGTCTCAGGGATCTCCTACGAGCAGTACTTC
TRBV27	few	.	TRBJ1-5	CASSLSVGGQPQHF	TGTGCCAGCAGTTTATCGGTCGGGGGACAGCCCCAGCATTTT
TRBV27	.	.	TRBJ2-7	CASSLELTGVYEQYF	TGTGCCAGCAGTTTAGAGCTTACGGGGGTCTACGAGCAGTACTTC
TRBV13	.	TRBD2	TRBJ2-1	CASSFSGRAYNEQFF	TGTGCCAGCAGCTTTAGCGGGAGGGCTTACAATGAGCAGTTCTTC
TRBV11-2	.	TRBD1	TRBJ2-7	CASSRPGTGYEQYF	TGTGCCAGCAGCCGCCCCGGGACAGGGTACGAGCAGTACTTC
TRBV2	.	TRBD1	TRBJ1-5	CASSVPGTGDLSQHF	TGTGCCAGCAGTGTTCCCGGGACAGGGGATCTGTCCCAGCATTTT
TRBV27	.	TRBD1	TRBJ1-1	CASSSDRVFLYTEAFF	TGTGCCAGCAGTTCTGACAGGGTTTTTTTGTACACTGAAGCTTTCTTT
TRBV2	.	.	TRBJ2-7	CASSAGTYSYEQYF	TGTGCCAGCAGTGCCGGGACCTACTCCTACGAGCAGTACTTC
TRBV7-6	.	TRBD1	TRBJ1-2	CASSLLTGEGGDGYTF	TGTGCCAGCAGCTTACTCACAGGGGAAGGGGGGGATGGCTACACCTTC
TRBV28	.	.	TRBJ1-2	CANRYGGGYGYTF	TGTGCCAACAGATACGGGGGGGGCTATGGCTACACCTTC
TRBV5-6	.	.	TRBJ1-1	CASSLVGTEAFF	TGTGCCAGCAGCTTGGTAGGGACGGAAGCTTTCTTT
TRBV15	.	.	TRBJ2-3	CATSRERSSTDTQYF	TGTGCCACCAGCAGAGAGAGGTCAAGCACAGATACGCAGTATTTT
TRBV27	.	.	TRBJ2-3	CASSTGPGMRTDTQYF	TGTGCCAGCAGCACAGGTCCAGGGATGCGCACAGATACGCAGTATTTT
TRBV19	.	TRBD1	TRBJ1-5	CASWTGYSNQPQHF	TGTGCCAGTTGGACAGGGTATAGCAATCAGCCCCAGCATTTT
TRBV6-5	.	.	TRBJ1-2	CASSYEPGYGYTF	TGTGCCAGCAGTTACGAGCCAGGCTATGGCTACACCTTC